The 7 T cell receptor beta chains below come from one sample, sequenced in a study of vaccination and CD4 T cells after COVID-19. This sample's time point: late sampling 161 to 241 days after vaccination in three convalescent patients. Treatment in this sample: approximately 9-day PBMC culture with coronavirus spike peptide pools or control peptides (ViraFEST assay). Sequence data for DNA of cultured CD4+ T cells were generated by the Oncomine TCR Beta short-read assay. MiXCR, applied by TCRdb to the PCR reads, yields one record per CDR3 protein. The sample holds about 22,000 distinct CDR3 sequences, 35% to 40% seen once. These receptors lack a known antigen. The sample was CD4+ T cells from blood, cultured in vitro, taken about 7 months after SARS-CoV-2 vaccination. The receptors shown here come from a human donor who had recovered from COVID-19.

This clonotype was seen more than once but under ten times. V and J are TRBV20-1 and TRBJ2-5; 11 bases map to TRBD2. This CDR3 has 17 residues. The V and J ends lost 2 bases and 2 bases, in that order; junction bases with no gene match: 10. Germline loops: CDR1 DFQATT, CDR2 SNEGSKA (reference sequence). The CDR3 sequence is CSARNPGLAAPQETQYF. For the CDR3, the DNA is TGCAGTGCTAGAAACCCGGGACTAGCGGCGCCACAAGAGACCCAGTACTTC.

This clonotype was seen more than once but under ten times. In nucleotides, the CDR3 is TGTGCCAGCATCATGCAGGGAGGGCAGCCCCAGCATTTT. Residues: CASIMQGGQPQHF. V gene TRBV6-1 combines with J gene TRBJ1-5; a weak D match, TRBD1 (5 bases). CDR1 is MNHNS and CDR2 is SASEGT in the germline V gene. Trimming took off 7 bases at V and 7 bases at J, with 14 bases between the two ends. The CDR3 loop spans 13 amino acids.

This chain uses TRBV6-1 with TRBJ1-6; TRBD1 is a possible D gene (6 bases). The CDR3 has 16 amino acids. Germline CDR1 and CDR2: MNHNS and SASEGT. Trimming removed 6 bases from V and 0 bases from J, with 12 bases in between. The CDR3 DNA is TGTGCCAGCAGACGGCGAGGGGGCTCCTATAATTCACCCCTCCACTTT. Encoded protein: CASRRRGGSYNSPLHF.

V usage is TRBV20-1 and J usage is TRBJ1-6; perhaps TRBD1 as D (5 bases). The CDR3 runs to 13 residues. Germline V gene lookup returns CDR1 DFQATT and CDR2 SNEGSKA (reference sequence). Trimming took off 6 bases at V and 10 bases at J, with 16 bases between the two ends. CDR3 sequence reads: CSASEGLRSPLHF. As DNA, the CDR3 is TGCAGTGCCAGTGAGGGGTTACGGTCACCCCTCCACTTT.

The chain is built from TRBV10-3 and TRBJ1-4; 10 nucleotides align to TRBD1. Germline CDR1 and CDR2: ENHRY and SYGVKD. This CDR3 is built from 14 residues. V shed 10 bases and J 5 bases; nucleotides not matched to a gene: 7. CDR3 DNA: TGTGCCACCCGCCTGGACAGGGGGAATGAAAAACTGTTTTTT. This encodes CATRLDRGNEKLFF.

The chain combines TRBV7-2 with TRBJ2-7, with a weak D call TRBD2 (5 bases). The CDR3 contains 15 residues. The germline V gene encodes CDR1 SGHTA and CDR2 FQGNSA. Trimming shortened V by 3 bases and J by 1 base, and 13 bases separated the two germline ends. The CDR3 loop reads CASSFFSRASYEQYF. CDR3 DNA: TGTGCCAGCAGCTTTTTCTCGAGGGCATCCTACGAGCAGTACTTC.

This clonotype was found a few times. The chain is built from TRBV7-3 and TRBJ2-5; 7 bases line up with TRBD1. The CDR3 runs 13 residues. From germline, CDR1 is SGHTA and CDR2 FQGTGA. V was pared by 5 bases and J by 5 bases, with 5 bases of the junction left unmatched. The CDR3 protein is CASSPIQGETQYF. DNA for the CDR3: TGTGCCAGCAGCCCGATACAGGGGGAGACCCAGTACTTC. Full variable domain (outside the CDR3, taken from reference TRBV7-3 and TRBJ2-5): GAGVSQTPSNKVTEKGKYVELRCDPISGHTALYWYRQSLGQGPEFLIYFQGTGAADDSGLPNDRFFAVRPEGSVSTLKIQRTERGDSAVYLCASSPIQGETQYFGPGTRLLVL.